These 31 T cell receptor beta chains share one sample of origin, sequenced in a study of Ad26.COV2.S vaccination and SARS-CoV-2 variants. As to treatment: 19 received Ad26.COV2.S at low or high dose, single or two shots; five or six received placebo; per-sample allocation not given. On day 63 after the first injection, vaccine and placebo recipients gave samples. This table comes from immunoSEQ multiplex PCR, and its TCRdb copy is limited to in-frame clones, with some not included. The sample has under 600,000 clones, about 89% seen once; the top ten hold 1.7%. Specimen: peripheral blood, collected in a trial of Ad26.COV2.S vaccine versus placebo. These receptors were obtained from a person between 18 and 60 years old who received the Ad26.COV2.S COVID-19 vaccine or a placebo.

The V gene is TRBV7-2, the J gene TRBJ2-7, with D possibly matching TRBD2 (6 bases). CDR1 and CDR2 from the germline V gene are SGHTA and FQGNSA. Trimming took 5 bases from V and 0 from J, leaving 17 bases between them. The CDR3 runs 16 residues. This chain's CDR3 is CASSGAAGRSSYEQYF. The CDR3 bases are TGTGCCAGCAGCGGCGCGGCGGGGAGAAGCTCCTACGAGCAGTACTTC.

The chain carries TRBV7-8 and TRBJ2-5; the D gene could be TRBD1 or TRBD2 (7 bases each). Looked up from germline, CDR1 is SGHVS and CDR2 is FQNEAQ. This CDR3 comprises 14 residues. V lost 8 bases, J lost 5 bases, and 18 bases lay in between. The DNA of the CDR3 is TGTGCCAGCGGACAGACAGGGCGGGGGGAGACCCAGTACTTC. Translation gives CASGQTGRGETQYF.

The chain links TRBV19 to TRBJ2-1; 14 bases are shared with TRBD2. Germline lookup yields CDR1 LNHDA and CDR2 SQIVND (reference sequence). After removal of 6 bases from V and 8 bases from J, the junction contained 6 bases not matched to a gene. CDR3 length: 15 residues. The CDR3 region is CASRGLAGAPHEQFF. The CDR3 bases are TGTGCCAGTAGGGGACTAGCGGGAGCCCCACATGAGCAGTTCTTC.

This chain connects TRBV6-6 to TRBJ2-3; D uncertain. Germline lookup yields CDR1 MNHNY and CDR2 SVGAGI (reference sequence). There are 15 residues in the CDR3. Trimming stripped 0 bases from V and 0 bases from J, with 7 bases between. This chain's CDR3 is CASSYSLASTDTQYF. CDR3 bases: TGTGCCAGCAGTTACTCGTTGGCTAGCACAGATACGCAGTATTTT.

The V call is TRBV6-1, the J call TRBJ1-5, with D tentatively TRBD1 (5 bases). Germline loops: CDR1 MNHNS, CDR2 SASEGT. V lost 2 bases, J lost 6 bases, and 17 bases lay in between. This CDR3 is built from 16 residues. This CDR3 is CASSETGVVWGQPQHF. DNA of the CDR3: TGTGCCAGCAGTGAAACGGGGGTCGTGTGGGGTCAGCCCCAGCATTTT.

This chain uses TRBV6-1 with TRBJ2-7; 10 bases are shared with TRBD2. Losses at the gene ends were 0 bases for V and 4 bases for J; bases not matched to a gene: 9. CDR1 is MNHNS, CDR2 SASEGT, per germline. CDR3 length equals 17 residues. The DNA of the CDR3 is TGTGCCAGCAGTGAAGCCCGTAGCGGGGGGCTCCAATACGAGCAGTACTTC. Encoded protein: CASSEARSGGLQYEQYF.

This clone was seen only once. CDR3 sequence (DNA): TGTGCCAGCAGCCAAGATATTGGGCAGGCGGGGACCCATGAGCAGTACTTC. Amino acid sequence: CASSQDIGQAGTHEQYF. This chain connects TRBV4-2 to TRBJ2-7, with D tentatively TRBD2 (6 bases). V lost 0 bases and J 7 bases, leaving 22 bases between the germline ends. The V gene's germline CDR1 is LGHNA and CDR2 YNFKEQ. This CDR3 has 17 amino acids.

The chain links TRBV11-2 to TRBJ1-1, with D maybe TRBD1 (5 bases). Trimming stripped 7 bases from V and 5 bases from J, with 20 bases between. CDR3 length: 15 amino acids. CDR1 is SGHAT, CDR2 FQNNGV, per germline. The CDR3, as DNA: TGTGCCAGCACCTGGGGGGGAAAGGTTAATACTGAAGCTTTCTTT. Its translation is CASTWGGKVNTEAFF.

The rearrangement uses TRBV29-1 and TRBJ1-2; 9 bases fit TRBD1. Per the germline V gene, CDR1 is SQVTM and CDR2 is ANQGSEA. CDR3 size: 15 residues. V lost 4 bases and J lost 0; bases outside the gene matches: 6. The CDR3 region has the DNA TGCAGCGTTGCCGGACAGGGGAAGGCTAACTATGGCTACACCTTC. Protein sequence: CSVAGQGKANYGYTF.

V is TRBV4-2 and J is TRBJ2-7, with D perhaps matching TRBD2 (7 bases). The CDR3 length is 15 residues. Germline V gives CDR1 LGHNA, CDR2 YNFKEQ. Trimming shortened V by 1 base and J by 3 bases, and 13 bases separated the two germline ends. CDR3 nucleotide sequence: TGTGCCAGCAGCCAAGGGGGAGGGGGGAGCTACGAGCAGTACTTC. Translation gives CASSQGGGGSYEQYF.

The genes are TRBV6-5 and TRBJ2-2; 8 bases agree with TRBD2. Trimming took 4 bases from V and 6 from J; bases not matched to a gene: 10. Germline lookup yields CDR1 MNHEY and CDR2 SVGAGI. The CDR3 is 16 amino acids. CDR3 residues: CASSWQGGGNAGELFF. CDR3 DNA: TGTGCCAGCAGTTGGCAAGGCGGGGGGAATGCCGGGGAGCTGTTTTTT.

This clone came up a few times. V usage is TRBV24-1 and J usage is TRBJ1-5; D possibly corresponds to TRBD1 (5 bases). The CDR3 has 13 residues. Germline V gives CDR1 KGHDR, CDR2 SFDVKD. Deletions cut 9 bases from V and 4 bases from J, with 12 bases between. The CDR3 DNA reads as TGTGCCACCCGCGGGGCGGGGAATCAGCCCCAGCATTTT. Its translation: CATRGAGNQPQHF.

V usage is TRBV30 and J usage is TRBJ1-2; no definite D call. Germline V lookup: CDR1 GTSNPN, CDR2 SVGIG (reference sequence). The V end was cut by 0 bases, the J end by 4 bases, with 9 bases between. The CDR3 is made up of 13 amino acids. CDR3 nucleotide sequence: TGTGCCTGGAGTGTAAGGGATTTCTATGGCTACACCTTC. Its translation: CAWSVRDFYGYTF. The variable domain in full, completed from reference TRBV30 and TRBJ1-2, reads SQTIHQWPATLVQPVGSPLSLECTVEGTSNPNLYWYRQAAGRGLQLLFYSVGIGQISSEVPQNLSASRPQDRQFILSSKKLLLSDSGFYLCAWSVRDFYGYTFGSGTRLTVV.

The chain recombines TRBV11-2 with TRBJ2-7; no definite D call. Trimming removed 5 bases from V and 2 bases from J, with 13 bases in between. Germline V gene sequence: CDR1 SGHAT, CDR2 FQNNGV. The length of the CDR3 is 14 residues. CDR3 bases: TGTGCCAGCAGCCCAGACAAGGTAGCCTACGAGCAGTACTTC. Translating it yields CASSPDKVAYEQYF.

V and J are TRBV4-1 and TRBJ1-5; possible D gene TRBD1, 5 bases. Germline values: CDR1 MGHRA, CDR2 YSYEKL. The CDR3 totals 14 residues. V was cut by 4 bases and J by 3 bases, with 10 bases left in between. Written as DNA, the CDR3 is TGCGCCAGCAGCCTGGGACTTGACAATCAGCCCCAGCATTTT. Its protein product is CASSLGLDNQPQHF.

V usage is TRBV18 and J usage is TRBJ1-2; the D is unclear. Germline CDR1 KGHSH, CDR2 LQKENI. CDR3 length equals 13 residues. The V gene lost 3 bases and the J gene lost 7 bases, with 12 bases spanning the gap. The CDR3 loop is CASSPGVGSGYTF. CDR3 coding DNA: TGTGCCAGCTCACCCGGGGTGGGGTCTGGCTACACCTTC.

The chain recombines TRBV28 with TRBJ2-6; TRBD1 agrees at 8 bases. J lost 4 bases, V lost 6 bases, and 11 bases had no gene match. The CDR3 totals 17 residues. Germline lookup yields CDR1 MDHEN and CDR2 SYDVKM. In DNA, the CDR3 is TGTGCCAGCAGACGACAGGGGACTGCCCTCGGGGCCAACGTCCTGACTTTC. Its protein product is CASRRQGTALGANVLTF.

The chain uses TRBV7-9 and TRBJ1-1; no clear D. Germline lookup yields CDR1 SEHNR and CDR2 FQNEAQ (reference sequence). Between the trimmed V and J ends, which lost 3 bases and 1 base, there was a span of 12 bases. The CDR3 totals 15 residues. Here the CDR3 DNA reads TGTGCCAGCAGCTTTGGCGGTATGAGGAACACTGAAGCTTTCTTT. Protein product: CASSFGGMRNTEAFF.

The chain links TRBV19 to TRBJ2-3; D unclear. The length of the CDR3 is 15 residues. V lost 3 bases and J lost 0, with 10 bases in between. The germline V gene has CDR1 LNHDA and CDR2 SQIVND (reference sequence). The CDR3 nucleotides are TGTGCCAGTAGTATGGGCACCTTTAGCACAGATACGCAGTATTTT. It specifies CASSMGTFSTDTQYF. Using reference TRBV19 and TRBJ2-3 for the parts outside the CDR3, the full variable domain is DGGITQSPKYLFRKEGQNVTLSCEQNLNHDAMYWYRQDPGQGLRLIYYSQIVNDFQKGDIAEGYSVSREKKESFPLTVTSAQKNPTAFYLCASSMGTFSTDTQYFGPGTRLTVL.

The CDR3 sequence is CAISEGLAGTEQYF. The CDR3 bases are TGTGCCATCAGTGAGGGACTAGCGGGGACCGAGCAGTACTTC. The rearrangement uses TRBV10-3 and TRBJ2-7; 12 bases are a match to TRBD2. This CDR3 has 14 amino acids. V lost 2 bases and J lost 6; bases outside the gene matches: 2. From germline, CDR1 is ENHRY and CDR2 SYGVKD.

The chain joins TRBV18 to TRBJ1-2, with D perhaps TRBD1 (6 bases). The germline CDR1 and CDR2 sequences are KGHSH and LQKENI. V lost 6 bases and J lost 4, with 21 bases in between. The CDR3 has 16 amino acids. CDR3 sequence reads: CASSRKGVSDIYGYTF. CDR3 bases: TGTGCCAGCTCGCGAAAGGGGGTTTCGGACATCTATGGCTACACCTTC. Drawing the rest from reference TRBV18 and TRBJ1-2, the complete variable domain is NAGVMQNPRHLVRRRGQEARLRCSPMKGHSHVYWYRQLPEEGLKFMVYLQKENIIDESGMPKERFSAEFPKEGPSILRIQQVVRGDSAAYFCASSRKGVSDIYGYTFGSGTRLTVV.

The gene calls are TRBV5-1 and TRBJ1-2; 7 positions agree with TRBD1. CDR1 SGHRS and CDR2 YFSETQ come from the germline V gene. The V segment lost 7 bases and the J segment 7 bases; nucleotides outside the gene matches: 7. The CDR3 is 12 residues long. The CDR3 sequence: CASRQGWSGYTF. The CDR3 bases are TGCGCCAGCCGACAGGGTTGGAGTGGCTACACCTTC.

The chain uses TRBV10-2 and TRBJ2-2; 7 bases align to TRBD2. V shed 3 bases, J shed 4 bases, and the junction held 14 bases outside the gene matches. The CDR3 runs to 18 residues. Germline CDR1 is WSHSY and CDR2 is SAAADI. CDR3 protein: CASSDPVGRARVTGELFF. For the CDR3, the DNA is TGCGCCAGCAGTGATCCCGTGGGGAGGGCCCGTGTCACCGGGGAGCTGTTTTTT.

The chain uses TRBV12-3 or TRBV12-4 and TRBJ1-1, with unresolved D. This CDR3 is 11 amino acids long. Trimming shortened V by 10 bases and J by 0 bases, and 6 bases separated the two germline ends. CDR3 loop: CATEMNTEAFF. The CDR3 nucleotides read TGTGCCACCGAAATGAACACTGAAGCTTTCTTT.

This chain links TRBV19 with TRBJ1-5; D not certain. Germline-derived CDR1 and CDR2 are LNHDA and SQIVND (reference sequence). Trimming left V 3 bases short and J 2 bases short, with 11 bases between. This CDR3 spans 15 amino acids. The CDR3 DNA is TGTGCCAGTAGTATGCTTGGTATAGGCAATCAGCCCCAGCATTTT. Protein product: CASSMLGIGNQPQHF. Looking up the rest from reference TRBV19 and TRBJ1-5 gives the full variable domain: DGGITQSPKYLFRKEGQNVTLSCEQNLNHDAMYWYRQDPGQGLRLIYYSQIVNDFQKGDIAEGYSVSREKKESFPLTVTSAQKNPTAFYLCASSMLGIGNQPQHFGDGTRLSIL.

This chain joins TRBV6-5 and TRBJ2-7, with 9 bases fitting TRBD1. The germline gives CDR1 MNHEY, CDR2 SVGAGI. J lost 3 bases, V lost 2 bases, and 5 bases had no gene match. The CDR3 length is 15 residues. CDR3 nucleotide sequence: TGTGCCAGCAGTTACGGGACAGGGACTATCTACGAGCAGTACTTC. It yields the protein CASSYGTGTIYEQYF.

The J gene is TRBJ1-6, the V gene TRBV27; 7 bases agree with TRBD1. The CDR3 spans 17 residues. V gave up 5 bases and J gave up 4 bases; unmatched junction bases: 11. Per germline, CDR1 MNHEY and CDR2 SMNVEV (reference sequence). CDR3 amino acids: CASSTRQGMGYNSPLHF. DNA of the CDR3: TGTGCCAGCAGTACCCGACAGGGAATGGGATATAATTCACCCCTCCACTTT.

The gene calls are TRBV18 and TRBJ1-2; a weak D match, TRBD1 (5 bases). The germline gives CDR1 KGHSH, CDR2 LQKENI. CDR3 size: 15 residues. V lost 2 bases, J lost 3 bases, and 13 bases lay in between. The CDR3 reads CASSPGAGYDYGYTF. The CDR3 DNA reads as TGTGCCAGCTCACCAGGGGCAGGATACGACTATGGCTACACCTTC.

DNA of the CDR3: TGTGCCAGCAGCCAAGGGACTAGTAGAACCTACGAGCAGTACTTC. This codes for CASSQGTSRTYEQYF. The chain employs TRBV3-1 (or the pseudogene TRBV3-2) and TRBJ2-7; 7 nucleotides align to TRBD2. After removal of 1 base from V and 2 bases from J, the junction contained 5 bases not matched to a gene. CDR3 size: 15 residues. Germline loops: CDR1 LGHDT, CDR2 YNNKEL (reference sequence).

The sample holds one count of this clone. The genes are TRBV28 and TRBJ1-1; perhaps TRBD1 as D (5 bases). There are 15 residues in the CDR3. V was pared by 3 bases and J by 4 bases, with 15 bases between. Per the germline V gene, CDR1 is MDHEN and CDR2 is SYDVKM. DNA for the CDR3: TGTGCCAGCAGTTTCAGGTCAGGGCTGGCCACTGAAGCTTTCTTT. It specifies CASSFRSGLATEAFF. Supplemented by reference TRBV28 and TRBJ1-1, the full variable domain reads DVKVTQSSRYLVKRTGEKVFLECVQDMDHENMFWYRQDPGLGLRLIYFSYDVKMKEKGDIPEGYSVSREKKERFSLILESASTNQTSMYLCASSFRSGLATEAFFGQGTRLTVV.

V gene TRBV9 combines with J gene TRBJ2-2, with 10 bases aligning to TRBD1. The germline V gene encodes CDR1 SGDLS and CDR2 YYNGEE. After removal of 3 bases from V and 3 bases from J, the junction contained 8 bases not matched to a gene. This CDR3 comprises 17 residues. The CDR3, as DNA: TGTGCCAGCAGCGCTCCCGGGACAGGGGTACACACCGGGGAGCTGTTTTTT. Its translation is CASSAPGTGVHTGELFF. Filled out from reference TRBV9 and TRBJ2-2, the complete variable domain reads DSGVTQTPKHLITATGQRVTLRCSPRSGDLSVYWYQQSLDQGLQFLIQYYNGEERAKGNILERFSAQQFPDLHSELNLSSLELGDSALYFCASSAPGTGVHTGELFFGEGSRLTVL.